The 23 T cell receptor beta chains in this list originate from one sample, sequenced in a study of molecular identifiers for immune sequencing clone quantification. TCRdb re-derived calls from the PCR reads in MiXCR, one entry per CDR3 protein. This sample has 300,000 to 400,000 distinct CDR3 sequences, with roughly a fifth found just once. The source material was naive CD8+ T cells from blood, with Jurkat cell RNA spiked in. Subset reported: FACS-sorted CD8+CD4-CCR7+CD45RA+ naive T cells. Receptors were obtained from a human donor in good health. Some libraries in this study had Jurkat cell RNA spiked in.

The table lists this clonotype with a few counts. The chain carries TRBV5-6 and TRBJ2-7; tentatively, D is TRBD1 or TRBD2 (5 bases each). Germline CDR1 SGHDT, CDR2 YYEEEE. With 3 bases removed from V and 4 bases from J, the gap between germline ends came to 14 bases. The CDR3 length is 14 residues. CDR3 sequence: CASSSGLNLYEQYF. CDR3 sequence (DNA): TGTGCCAGCAGCTCGGGGCTGAACCTTTACGAGCAGTACTTC.

This clonotype has a count of ten or more. This chain connects TRBV18 to TRBJ2-1; D is perhaps TRBD1 (6 bases). This CDR3 is built from 15 residues. In germline, CDR1 is KGHSH, CDR2 LQKENI. V was clipped by 3 bases and J by 4 bases, with 13 bases between them. The CDR3 loop is CASSPPGTSYNEQFF. CDR3 nucleotides: TGTGCCAGCTCACCGCCCGGGACAAGTTACAATGAGCAGTTCTTC.

This clonotype was counted ten times or more. The CDR3 loop is CASSYLGHPGQPQHF. CDR3 DNA sequence: TGTGCCAGCAGTTACCTAGGCCATCCAGGTCAGCCCCAGCATTTT. The J gene is TRBJ1-5, the V gene TRBV6-2 or TRBV6-3, with D unresolved. CDR1 is MNHEY and CDR2 is SVGEGT in the germline V gene. The CDR3 loop spans 15 amino acids. The germline V and J ends were trimmed by 2 bases and 6 bases, with 14 bases remaining between them.

Points on this clonotype: One end of the junction does not line up with germline, which may come from a read error. This rearrangement joins TRBV29-1 to TRBJ1-2; unclear D gene. The germline CDR1 and CDR2 sequences are SQVTM and ANQGSEA. CDR3 length: 11 residues. CDR3 amino acids: CSVISFDRYIF. The CDR3 nucleotides are TGCAGCGTGATCAGCTTTGATCGCTACATCTTC.

This clonotype came up a few times. This chain uses TRBV4-3 with TRBJ1-3; D gene unclear. V was shortened by 0 bases and J by 0 bases, with 12 bases between the two germline ends. The germline V gene has CDR1 LGHNA and CDR2 YSLEER. The length of the CDR3 is 17 residues. The CDR3 is CASSQDFSPASGNTIYF. The CDR3 bases are TGCGCCAGCAGCCAAGATTTTTCCCCAGCCTCTGGAAACACCATATATTTT.

This clonotype was detected once. A much larger clone is a single base away; this may be a read error. The conserved phenylalanine or tryptophan normally closing the CDR3 is absent here, so this likely arose from a read error. This sequence joins TRBV19 and TRBJ2-1; TRBD2 matches at 12 bases. The CDR3 is 17 residues long. The trim removed 3 bases at V and 1 base at J, leaving 4 bases unmatched. The germline V gene has CDR1 LNHDA and CDR2 SQIVND (reference sequence). CDR3 amino acids: CASSMTSGSMSYNEQFL. For the CDR3, the DNA is TGTGCCAGTAGTATGACTAGCGGGAGTATGTCCTACAATGAGCAGTTCCTC.

Turning to this clonotype: This may come from a read error, since a much larger clone is one base off. CDR3 bases: TGTGCCAGGAGGACTAGCGGGAGGGATTACGATGAGCAGTTCTTC. As protein: CARRTSGRDYDEQFF. The chain combines TRBV2 with TRBJ2-1; 15 nucleotides line up with TRBD2. J lost 8 bases, V lost 9 bases, and 8 bases had no gene match. From germline, CDR1 is SNHLY and CDR2 FYNNEI. This CDR3 spans 15 amino acids.

This clonotype was seen many times. This chain connects TRBV7-2 to TRBJ2-4; TRBD2 matches at 13 bases. The germline CDR1 and CDR2 sequences are SGHTA and FQGNSA. The CDR3 is 15 residues long. V lost 3 bases to trimming and J lost 7 bases; unmatched junction nucleotides: 3. The CDR3 protein is CASSLGLAGINIQYF. In nucleotides, the CDR3 is TGTGCCAGCAGCTTGGGACTAGCGGGGATTAACATTCAGTACTTC.

This clonotype was seen at least ten times. This chain uses TRBV11-2 with TRBJ2-3, with TRBD2 matching over 9 bases. CDR1 and CDR2 from the germline V gene are SGHAT and FQNNGV. The CDR3 is 14 amino acids. The V gene end was trimmed by 5 bases and the J gene end by 5 bases; junction bases not matched to a gene: 5. The CDR3: CASSDSGGGDTQYF. DNA for the CDR3: TGTGCCAGCAGCGATAGCGGGGGAGGAGATACGCAGTATTTT.

There are many counts of this clonotype. The rearrangement links TRBV20-1 to TRBJ2-3; the match to TRBD2 covers 14 bases. The ends lost 0 bases at V and 5 bases at J; junction bases unmatched: 7. CDR3 length: 17 residues. Germline CDR1 reads DFQATT; CDR2 reads SNEGSKA (reference sequence). The CDR3 DNA follows: TGCAGTGCTAGAGATCTGGGACTAGCGGGAGAAGGAGATACGCAGTATTTT. The encoded protein is CSARDLGLAGEGDTQYF.

This clonotype was seen many times. The rearrangement joins TRBV19 to TRBJ2-6; D could derive from TRBD1 or TRBD2 (7 bases each). The CDR3 runs to 20 residues. The ends were cut back, 3 bases at V and 1 base at J, with 22 bases in the middle. Per germline, CDR1 LNHDA and CDR2 SQIVND (reference sequence). CDR3 protein: CASSILPQGGILSGANVLTF. The CDR3 DNA follows: TGTGCCAGTAGTATCCTCCCCCAGGGGGGGATATTATCTGGGGCCAACGTCCTGACTTTC.

The J gene is TRBJ2-7, the V gene TRBV20-1; D is uncertain. Germline V gene data show CDR1 as DFQATT and CDR2 as SNEGSKA (reference sequence). The V gene lost 7 bases and the J gene lost 2 bases, with 18 bases spanning the gap. The CDR3 has 14 residues. Here the CDR3 reads CSVRRATDPYEQYF. For the CDR3, the DNA is TGCAGTGTAAGACGAGCGACCGACCCCTACGAGCAGTACTTC.

The chain has TRBV20-1 and TRBJ1-5; D call uncertain. From germline, CDR1 is DFQATT and CDR2 SNEGSKA (reference sequence). Trimming cost V 3 bases and J 0 bases, with 9 bases left between them. The CDR3 covers 14 residues. CDR3: CSASPGRSNQPQHF. The CDR3 DNA sequence: TGCAGTGCTAGTCCTGGGCGTAGCAATCAGCCCCAGCATTTT.

At least ten counts were recorded for this clonotype. V is TRBV15 and J is TRBJ1-5, with D unclear. The V end was cut by 5 bases, the J end by 7 bases, with 15 bases between. In germline, CDR1 is LNHNV, CDR2 YYDKDF (reference sequence). The CDR3 runs 14 residues. The CDR3 region has the DNA TGTGCCACCAGCTTGGGCCGCTTTGCCCAGCCCCAGCATTTT. Protein product: CATSLGRFAQPQHF.

This clonotype showed up many times. This chain joins TRBV27 and TRBJ2-7; 12 bases are a match to TRBD2. Germline CDR1 and CDR2: MNHEY and SMNVEV (reference sequence). The CDR3 runs 15 residues. Unmatched junction bases numbered 4, after V lost 5 bases and J lost 2 bases. CDR3 region: CASSLASGGAYEQYF. The DNA for the CDR3 is TGTGCCAGCAGTCTGGCTAGCGGGGGGGCCTACGAGCAGTACTTC.

This clonotype has just one count. At one boundary the junction diverges from the germline segment, which might be a read error. J is TRBJ2-3 and V is TRBV6-5; no definite D call. This CDR3 has 8 amino acids. Germline CDR1 is MNHEY and CDR2 is SVGAGI. CDR3 amino acids: CSTDAQYF. Here the CDR3 DNA reads TGTTCTACAGATGCGCAGTATTTT.

In this sample, this clonotype turned up many times. This sequence joins TRBV2 and TRBJ1-6, with TRBD1 as a possible D gene (5 bases). The V end was cut by 4 bases, the J end by 8 bases, with 15 bases between. CDR3 length equals 15 residues. Germline CDR1 and CDR2: SNHLY and FYNNEI. CDR3 loop: CASSGVGAAHSPLHF. CDR3 sequence (DNA): TGTGCCAGCAGTGGGGTCGGGGCGGCACATTCACCCCTCCACTTT. Full variable domain (outside the CDR3, taken from reference TRBV2 and TRBJ1-6): EPEVTQTPSHQVTQMGQEVILRCVPISNHLYFYWYRQILGQKVEFLVSFYNNEISEKSEIFDDQFSVERPDGSNFTLKIRSTKLEDSAMYFCASSGVGAAHSPLHFGNGTRLTVT.

This clonotype has at least ten counts. The V gene is TRBV3-1, the J gene TRBJ2-3; D gene unclear. The CDR3 totals 14 residues. Germline-derived CDR1 and CDR2 are LGHDT and YNNKEL (reference sequence). V was clipped by 0 bases and J by 10 bases, with 14 bases between them. CDR3 protein: CASSQEWQAVAQYF. CDR3 nucleotide sequence: TGTGCCAGCAGCCAAGAATGGCAGGCAGTTGCGCAGTATTTT.

As regards this clonotype: This clone may be a read error of a much larger clone one base away. This chain joins TRBV18 and TRBJ1-5, with TRBD1 identical over 8 bases. Germline V lookup: CDR1 KGHSH, CDR2 LQKENI. The CDR3 spans 15 residues. The ends lost 6 bases at V and 5 bases at J; junction bases unmatched: 9. CDR3 in DNA: TGTGCCAGCTCTTCTGGACAGGGCCCCGATCAGCCCCAGCATTTT. Encoded protein: CASSSGQGPDQPQHF.

This clonotype was counted ten times or more. The chain links TRBV7-9 to TRBJ2-1, with 8 bases fitting TRBD1. V lost 5 bases and J lost 2; bases outside the gene matches: 5. Germline V gene sequence: CDR1 SEHNR, CDR2 FQNEAQ (reference sequence). The CDR3 sequence is 15 residues long. The CDR3 bases are TGTGCCAGCAGCCGCGGACAGGGACCCTACAATGAGCAGTTCTTC. Translating gives CASSRGQGPYNEQFF.

The chain links TRBV10-3 to TRBJ2-1; 8 nucleotides line up with TRBD1. V lost 3 bases and J lost 7; bases outside the gene matches: 8. The CDR3 is 15 residues long. Germline CDR1 and CDR2: ENHRY and SYGVKD. The CDR3 nucleotides are TGTGCCATCAGTGATCGAGGACAGGGAACTAATGAGCAGTTCTTC. Protein: CAISDRGQGTNEQFF.

About this clonotype: Since a much larger clone is just one base distant, this may be a read error. The V and J genes are TRBV7-2 and TRBJ2-7; tentative D call: TRBD1 (6 bases). Germline-derived CDR1 and CDR2 are SGHTA and FQGNSA. CDR3 length equals 15 residues. V lost 1 base and J lost 3, with 13 bases in between. The DNA of the CDR3 is TGTGCCAGCAGCTTAGATCCTAACAGGGACTACGAGCAGTACTTC. It codes for CASSLDPNRDYEQYF.

This clonotype was counted many times. This sequence joins TRBV28 and TRBJ2-3, with TRBD2 matching 11 bases. Germline CDR1 is MDHEN and CDR2 is SYDVKM. The CDR3 runs to 17 residues. J lost 0 bases, V lost 4 bases, and 6 bases had no gene match. CDR3 DNA sequence: TGTGCCAGCAGTTCCTGGACTAGCGGGTCTAGCACAGATACGCAGTATTTT. Translating gives CASSSWTSGSSTDTQYF.